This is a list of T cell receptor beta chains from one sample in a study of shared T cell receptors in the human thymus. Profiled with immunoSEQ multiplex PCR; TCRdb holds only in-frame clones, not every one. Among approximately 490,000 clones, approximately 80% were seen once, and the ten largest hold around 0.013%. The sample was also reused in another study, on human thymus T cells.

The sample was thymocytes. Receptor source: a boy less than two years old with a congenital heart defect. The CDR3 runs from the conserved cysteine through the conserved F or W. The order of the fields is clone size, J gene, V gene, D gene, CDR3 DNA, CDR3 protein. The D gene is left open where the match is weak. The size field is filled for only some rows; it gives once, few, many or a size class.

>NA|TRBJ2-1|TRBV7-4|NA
TGTGCCAGCAGCTCCGGGACTTTCAATGAGCAGTTCTTC
CASSSGTFNEQFF
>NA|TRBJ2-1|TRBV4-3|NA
TGCGCCAGCAGCCCCAAGGTAACGGGAGTCAATGAGCAGTTCTTC
CASSPKVTGVNEQFF
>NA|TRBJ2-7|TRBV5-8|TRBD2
TGTGCCAGCAGCTTGGATTGGACTAGCGGGGGGAGCTCCTACGAGCAGTACTTC
CASSLDWTSGGSSYEQYF
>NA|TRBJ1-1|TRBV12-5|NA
TGTGCTAGTGGCCCTCCCGGGGCAGGGGCGACTGAAGCTTTCTTT
CASGPPGAGATEAFF
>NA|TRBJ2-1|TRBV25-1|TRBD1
TGTGCCAGCAGTGATACACTCAGGGGGCTAGGGCACGATGAGCAGTTCTTC
CASSDTLRGLGHDEQFF
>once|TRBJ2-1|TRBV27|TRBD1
TGTGCCAGCAGACCGGGACAGGGAGAAAGGGATGAGCAGTTCTTC
CASRPGQGERDEQFF
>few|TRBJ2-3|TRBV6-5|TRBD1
TGTGCCAGCACCGGACAGGGTCCAGATACGCAGTATTTT
CASTGQGPDTQYF
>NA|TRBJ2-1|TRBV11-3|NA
TGTGCCAGCAGCTTAGTTGGGCGGGAAGCCCATGAGCAGTTCTTC
CASSLVGREAHEQFF
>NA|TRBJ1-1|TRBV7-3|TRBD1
TGTGCCAGCAGCTTAAAACAGGGGCCCACTCACCCACTCAACCCTGAAGCTTTCTTT
CASSLKQGPTHPLNPEAFF
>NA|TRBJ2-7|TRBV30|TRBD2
TGTGCCTGGAGTGTTGGGACTAGCGGAGAGAAGTACTTC
CAWSVGTSGEKYF
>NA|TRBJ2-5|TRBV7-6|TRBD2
TGTGCCAGCAGCGCCAGACTAGCGGGCCTCCAAGAGACCCAGTACTTC
CASSARLAGLQETQYF
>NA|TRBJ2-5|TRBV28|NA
TGTGCCGGAGCCAGGTGGAGGGGGCCGGGAGAGACCCAGTACTTC
CAGARWRGPGETQYF
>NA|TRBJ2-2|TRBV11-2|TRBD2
TGTGCCAGCAGCCCCCGGCTAGCGGGAGGAAACACCGGGGAGCTGTTTTTT
CASSPRLAGGNTGELFF
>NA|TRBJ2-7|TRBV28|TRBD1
TGTGCCAGCAGTCCGGGACAGGGGATATACGAGCAGTACTTC
CASSPGQGIYEQYF
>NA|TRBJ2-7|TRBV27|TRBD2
TGTGCCAGCAGTTCGCCCCAACTAGCGAGGTACGAGCAGTACTTC
CASSSPQLARYEQYF
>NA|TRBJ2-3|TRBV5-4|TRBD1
TGTGCCAGCAGCACCCGGGACAGCCGCACAGATACGCAGTATTTT
CASSTRDSRTDTQYF
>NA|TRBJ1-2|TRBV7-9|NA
TGTGCCAGCACCCCCCCCCAGTCCTTCTATGGCTACACCTTC
CASTPPQSFYGYTF
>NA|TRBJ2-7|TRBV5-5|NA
TGTGCCAGCAGGGGGGGCGGGAGACATCCTCACGAGCAGTACTTC
CASRGGGRHPHEQYF
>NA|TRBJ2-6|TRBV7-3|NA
TGTGCCAGCAGCTTAGCAGGAAGATCCTCTGGGGCCAACGTCCTGACTTTC
CASSLAGRSSGANVLTF
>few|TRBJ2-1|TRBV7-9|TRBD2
TGTGCCAGCAGTTTAAGCAAGCGGGAGGGGGCCTACAATGAGCAGTTCTTC
CASSLSKREGAYNEQFF
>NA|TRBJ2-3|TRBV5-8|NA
TGTGCCAGCAGCCGAAATTACAGAGAGACAGATACGCAGTATTTT
CASSRNYRETDTQYF
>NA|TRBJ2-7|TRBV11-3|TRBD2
TGTGCCAGCAGCTTAGATCCCAGCCAGCGGGAGGGCTATTTCGAGCAGTACTTC
CASSLDPSQREGYFEQYF
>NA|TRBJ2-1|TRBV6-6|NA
TGTGCCAGCAGATCCCGTAATCGGGAGCAGTACAATGAGCAGTTCTTC
CASRSRNREQYNEQFF
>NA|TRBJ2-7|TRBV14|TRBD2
TGTGCCAGCAGCCAAGGCCTGGGACTAGCGGACAAATACGAGCAGTACTTC
CASSQGLGLADKYEQYF